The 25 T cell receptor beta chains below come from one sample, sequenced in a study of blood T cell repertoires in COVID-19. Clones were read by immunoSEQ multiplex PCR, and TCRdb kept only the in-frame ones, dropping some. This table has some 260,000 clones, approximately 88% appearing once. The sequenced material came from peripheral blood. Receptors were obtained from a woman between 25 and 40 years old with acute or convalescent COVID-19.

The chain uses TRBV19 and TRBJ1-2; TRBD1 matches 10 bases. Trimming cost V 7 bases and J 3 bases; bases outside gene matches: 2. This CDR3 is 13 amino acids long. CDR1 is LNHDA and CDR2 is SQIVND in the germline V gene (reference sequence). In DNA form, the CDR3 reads TGTGCCAGTACGACAGGGGGCTACTATGGCTACACCTTC. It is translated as CASTTGGYYGYTF.

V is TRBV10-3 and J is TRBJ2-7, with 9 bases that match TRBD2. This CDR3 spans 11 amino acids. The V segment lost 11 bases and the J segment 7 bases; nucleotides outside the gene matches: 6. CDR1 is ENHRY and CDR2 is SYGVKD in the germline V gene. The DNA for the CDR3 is TGTGCCTCGGGACTAGCTGAAGAGCAGTACTTC. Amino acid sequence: CASGLAEEQYF.

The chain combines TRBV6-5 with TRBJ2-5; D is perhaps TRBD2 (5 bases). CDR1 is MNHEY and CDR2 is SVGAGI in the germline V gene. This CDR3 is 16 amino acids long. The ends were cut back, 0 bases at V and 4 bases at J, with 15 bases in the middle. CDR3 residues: CASSYSRSGSLETQYF. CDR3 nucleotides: TGTGCCAGCAGTTACTCGAGAAGCGGTTCTTTAGAGACCCAGTACTTC.

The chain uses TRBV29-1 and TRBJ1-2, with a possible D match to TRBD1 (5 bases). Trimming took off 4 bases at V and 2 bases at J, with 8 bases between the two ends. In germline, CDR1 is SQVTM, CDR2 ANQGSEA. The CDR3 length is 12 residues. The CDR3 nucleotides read TGCAGCGTTGCCACAGGCAACTATGGCTACACCTTC. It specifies CSVATGNYGYTF.

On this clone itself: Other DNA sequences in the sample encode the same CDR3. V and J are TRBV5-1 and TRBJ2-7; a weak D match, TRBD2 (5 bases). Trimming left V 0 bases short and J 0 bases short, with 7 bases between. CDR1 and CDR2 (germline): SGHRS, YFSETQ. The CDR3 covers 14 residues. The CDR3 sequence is CASSLAGSSYEQYF. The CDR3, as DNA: TGCGCCAGCAGCTTGGCTGGGAGCTCCTACGAGCAGTACTTC.

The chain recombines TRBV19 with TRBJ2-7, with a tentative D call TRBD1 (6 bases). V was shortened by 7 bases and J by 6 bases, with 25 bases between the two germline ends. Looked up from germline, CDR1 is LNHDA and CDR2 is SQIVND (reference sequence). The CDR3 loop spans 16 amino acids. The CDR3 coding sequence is TGTGCCAGTATGAGGAAGGGGGTACAGGGAGCGACCGAGCAGTACTTC. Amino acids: CASMRKGVQGATEQYF.

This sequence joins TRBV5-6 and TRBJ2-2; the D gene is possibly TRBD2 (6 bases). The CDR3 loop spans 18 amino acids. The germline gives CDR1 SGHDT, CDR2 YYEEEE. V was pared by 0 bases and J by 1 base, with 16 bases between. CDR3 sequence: CASSLEVSGGMNTGELFF. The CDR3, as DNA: TGTGCCAGCAGCTTGGAGGTATCGGGCGGGATGAACACCGGGGAGCTGTTTTTT.

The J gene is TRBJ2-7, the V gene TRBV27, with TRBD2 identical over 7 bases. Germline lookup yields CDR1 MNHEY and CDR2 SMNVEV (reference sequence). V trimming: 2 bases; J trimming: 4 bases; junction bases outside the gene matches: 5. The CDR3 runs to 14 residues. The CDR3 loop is CASSLGGRVYEQYF. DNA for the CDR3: TGTGCCAGCAGTTTAGGCGGGAGAGTATACGAGCAGTACTTC.

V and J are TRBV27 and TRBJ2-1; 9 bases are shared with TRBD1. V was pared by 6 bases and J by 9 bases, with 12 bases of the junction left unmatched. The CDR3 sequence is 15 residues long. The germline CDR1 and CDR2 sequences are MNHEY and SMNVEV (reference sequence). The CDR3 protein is CASSPGTGLRGEQFF. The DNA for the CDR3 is TGTGCCAGCAGCCCCGGGACAGGGCTCCGGGGTGAGCAGTTCTTC.

The CDR3: CASSLARRGSTDTQYF. CDR3 bases: TGTGCCAGCAGCTTAGCGCGGCGGGGGAGCACAGATACGCAGTATTTT. J is TRBJ2-3 and V is TRBV7-2; 7 bases are a match to TRBD2. V lost 0 bases, J lost 0 bases, and 3 bases stayed unmatched. Germline V lookup: CDR1 SGHTA, CDR2 FQGNSA. The CDR3 runs to 16 residues.

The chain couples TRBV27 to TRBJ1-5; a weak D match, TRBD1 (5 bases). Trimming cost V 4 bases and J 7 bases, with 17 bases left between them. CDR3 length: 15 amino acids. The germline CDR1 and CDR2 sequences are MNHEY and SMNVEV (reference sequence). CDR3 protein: CASSSGRAGEQPQHF. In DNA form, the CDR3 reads TGTGCCAGCAGTTCCGGTAGGGCGGGGGAGCAGCCCCAGCATTTT.

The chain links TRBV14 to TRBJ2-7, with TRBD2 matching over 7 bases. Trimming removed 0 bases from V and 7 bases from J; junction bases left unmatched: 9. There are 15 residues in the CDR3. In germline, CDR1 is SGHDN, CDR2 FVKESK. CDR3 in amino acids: CASSQERDYPMEQYF. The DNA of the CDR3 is TGTGCCAGCAGCCAAGAGAGGGACTATCCAATGGAGCAGTACTTC.

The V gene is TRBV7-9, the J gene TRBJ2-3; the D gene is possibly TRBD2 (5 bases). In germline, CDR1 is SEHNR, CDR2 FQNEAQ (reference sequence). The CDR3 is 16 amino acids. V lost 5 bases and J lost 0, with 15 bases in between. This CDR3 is CASSILVAASTDTQYF. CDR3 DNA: TGTGCCAGCAGCATACTAGTCGCGGCCAGCACAGATACGCAGTATTTT.

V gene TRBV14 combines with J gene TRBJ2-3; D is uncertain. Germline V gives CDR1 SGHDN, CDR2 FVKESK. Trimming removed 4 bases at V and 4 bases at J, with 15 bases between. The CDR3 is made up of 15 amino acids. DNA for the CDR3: TGTGCCAGCAGCCCAAGCCCTAGTTTGGCAGATACGCAGTATTTT. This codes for CASSPSPSLADTQYF.

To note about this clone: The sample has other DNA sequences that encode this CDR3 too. CDR3 coding DNA: TGCGCCAGCAGCCCGGGACAGGGGGCAGATACGCAGTATTTT. Translated: CASSPGQGADTQYF. The V call is TRBV4-3, the J call TRBJ2-3, with 11 bases aligning to TRBD1. Germline CDR1 LGHNA, CDR2 YSLEER. The length of the CDR3 is 14 residues. The ends lost 4 bases at V and 4 bases at J; junction bases unmatched: 1.

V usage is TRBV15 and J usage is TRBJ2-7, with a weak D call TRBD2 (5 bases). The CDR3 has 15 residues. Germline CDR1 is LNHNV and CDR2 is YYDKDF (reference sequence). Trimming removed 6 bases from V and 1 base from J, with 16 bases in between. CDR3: CATRRLHDGSYEQYF. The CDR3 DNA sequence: TGTGCCACCAGACGACTACACGACGGGTCCTACGAGCAGTACTTC.

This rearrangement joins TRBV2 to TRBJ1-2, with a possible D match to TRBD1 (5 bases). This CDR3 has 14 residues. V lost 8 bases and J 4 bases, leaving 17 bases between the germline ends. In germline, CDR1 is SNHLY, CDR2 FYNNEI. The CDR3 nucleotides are TGTGCCAGCTCCAGGGTGGGTATGGGCTATGGCTACACCTTC. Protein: CASSRVGMGYGYTF. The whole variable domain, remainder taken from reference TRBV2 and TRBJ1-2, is EPEVTQTPSHQVTQMGQEVILRCVPISNHLYFYWYRQILGQKVEFLVSFYNNEISEKSEIFDDQFSVERPDGSNFTLKIRSTKLEDSAMYFCASSRVGMGYGYTFGSGTRLTVV.

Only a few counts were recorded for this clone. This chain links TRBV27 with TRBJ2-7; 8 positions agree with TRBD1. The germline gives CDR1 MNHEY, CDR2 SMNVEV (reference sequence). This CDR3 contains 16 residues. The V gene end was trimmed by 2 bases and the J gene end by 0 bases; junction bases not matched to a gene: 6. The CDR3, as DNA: TGTGCCAGCAGTTTAGGCTCGGGACAGGCCTCCTACGAGCAGTACTTC. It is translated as CASSLGSGQASYEQYF.

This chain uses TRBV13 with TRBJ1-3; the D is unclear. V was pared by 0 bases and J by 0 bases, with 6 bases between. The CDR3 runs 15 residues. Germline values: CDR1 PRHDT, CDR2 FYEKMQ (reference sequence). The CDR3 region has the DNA TGTGCCAGCAGCTTAGGGCAGATCTCTGGAAACACCATATATTTT. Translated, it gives CASSLGQISGNTIYF.

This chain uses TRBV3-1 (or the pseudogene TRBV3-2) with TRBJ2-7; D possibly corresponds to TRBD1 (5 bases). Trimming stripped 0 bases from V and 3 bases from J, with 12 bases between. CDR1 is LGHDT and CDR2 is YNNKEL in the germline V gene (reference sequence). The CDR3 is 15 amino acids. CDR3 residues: CASSQETVSFYEQYF. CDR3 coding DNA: TGTGCCAGCAGCCAAGAGACAGTTTCCTTCTACGAGCAGTACTTC.

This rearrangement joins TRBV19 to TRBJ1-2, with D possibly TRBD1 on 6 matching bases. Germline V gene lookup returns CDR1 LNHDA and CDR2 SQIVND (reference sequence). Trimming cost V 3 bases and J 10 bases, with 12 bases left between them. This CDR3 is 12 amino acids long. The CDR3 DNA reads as TGTGCCAGTAGTATTGGGCAGGGGCACTACACCTTC. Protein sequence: CASSIGQGHYTF.

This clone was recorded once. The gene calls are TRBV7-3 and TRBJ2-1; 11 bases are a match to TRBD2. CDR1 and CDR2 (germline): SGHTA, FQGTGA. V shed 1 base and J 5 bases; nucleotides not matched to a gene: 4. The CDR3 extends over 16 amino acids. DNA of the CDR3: TGTGCCAGCAGCTTAAATAGCGGGAGGGACAACAATGAGCAGTTCTTC. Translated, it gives CASSLNSGRDNNEQFF.

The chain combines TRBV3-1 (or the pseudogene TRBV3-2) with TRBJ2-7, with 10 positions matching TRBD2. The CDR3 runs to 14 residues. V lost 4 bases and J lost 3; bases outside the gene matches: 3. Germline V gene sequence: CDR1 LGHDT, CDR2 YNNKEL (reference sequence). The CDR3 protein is CASSRTSGDYEQYF. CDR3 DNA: TGTGCCAGCAGCCGGACTAGCGGTGACTACGAGCAGTACTTC.

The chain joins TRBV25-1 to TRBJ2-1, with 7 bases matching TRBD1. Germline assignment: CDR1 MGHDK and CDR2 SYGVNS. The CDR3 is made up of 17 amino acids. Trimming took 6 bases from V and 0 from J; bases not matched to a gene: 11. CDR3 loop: CASSSRGRQGSYNEQFF. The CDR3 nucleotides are TGTGCCAGCAGCTCCCGCGGACGACAGGGCTCCTACAATGAGCAGTTCTTC.

For the CDR3, the DNA is TGTGCCAGCAGCCAAGACGCTAGCGGGAGGTCGAACACCGGGGAGCTGTTTTTT. It is translated as CASSQDASGRSNTGELFF. The chain has TRBV4-2 and TRBJ2-2; 11 nucleotides align to TRBD2. The CDR3 is made up of 18 amino acids. Trimming at V came to 0 bases and at J to 0 bases, leaving 3 bases not matched to a gene. Looked up from germline, CDR1 is LGHNA and CDR2 is YNFKEQ.